Here is one T cell receptor (beta chain) with its context. The data originate from a study of T cell changes during pregnancy in multiple sclerosis. This table comes from immunoSEQ multiplex PCR, and its TCRdb copy is limited to in-frame clones, with some not included. The sample contains some 70,000 clones, more than 85% of which appear only once. The sample was peripheral blood, taken before pregnancy. This receptor was identified in a female donor with multiple sclerosis, enrolled in a pregnancy study.

The CDR3 DNA is TGTGCCAGCTCACCAAGGCCCGGGGTAAACACTGAAGCTTTCTTT. It translates to CASSPRPGVNTEAFF. This chain connects TRBV18 to TRBJ1-1; D gene uncertain. The V end lost 2 bases, the J end lost 2 bases, and 12 bases lay between the germline ends. The CDR3 is 15 amino acids. The germline gives CDR1 KGHSH, CDR2 LQKENI.